One sample yielded the 28 T cell receptor beta chains listed below, sequenced in a study of long-term antiretroviral therapy in people with HIV. Version v3.0 of the immunoSEQ assay ran at survey level. Sequenced by immunoSEQ multiplex PCR; TCRdb stores in-frame clones only, minus some. The sample has 25,000 to 35,000 clones, approximately 90% seen once. The sequences come from unsorted PBMCs, collected 3.1 years after starting antiretroviral therapy. These receptors were taken from a man younger than 35 with HIV.

The chain links TRBV9 to TRBJ1-2, with no clear D. From germline, CDR1 is SGDLS and CDR2 YYNGEE. CDR3 size: 14 residues. Trimming took 0 bases from V and 4 from J, leaving 10 bases between them. The CDR3 region is CASSVVSGPYGYTF. The CDR3 nucleotides read TGTGCCAGCAGCGTAGTGAGCGGTCCCTATGGCTACACCTTC.

The genes are TRBV10-3 and TRBJ2-7; 13 bases align to TRBD2. The germline V gene has CDR1 ENHRY and CDR2 SYGVKD. The CDR3 runs to 15 residues. V lost 6 bases to trimming and J lost 3 bases; unmatched junction nucleotides: 5. CDR3 protein: CAIRIGTSGVYEQYF. CDR3 DNA: TGTGCCATCAGAATCGGGACTAGCGGGGTCTACGAGCAGTACTTC.

The chain employs TRBV6-1 and TRBJ1-4; possibly TRBD1 for D (6 bases). V lost 1 base and J lost 8, with 14 bases in between. Per the germline V gene, CDR1 is MNHNS and CDR2 is SASEGT. This CDR3 comprises 15 residues. CDR3 coding DNA: TGTGCCAGCAGTGAAGTATCAGGGGCCGGGGAAAAACTGTTTTTT. Translated, it gives CASSEVSGAGEKLFF.

The V gene is TRBV20-1, the J gene TRBJ1-1; D is undetermined. This CDR3 is built from 11 residues. Germline CDR1 and CDR2: DFQATT and SNEGSKA (reference sequence). The V and J ends lost 7 bases and 2 bases respectively, with 8 bases between them. CDR3 nucleotide sequence: TGCAGTGTTAGGATAAACACTGAAGCTTTCTTT. This translates into CSVRINTEAFF.

The chain couples TRBV5-6 to TRBJ2-3; D gene uncertain. The ends were cut back, 0 bases at V and 0 bases at J, with 8 bases in the middle. The germline gives CDR1 SGHDT, CDR2 YYEEEE. CDR3 size: 15 residues. CDR3 residues: CASSLVTTSTDTQYF. CDR3 coding DNA: TGTGCCAGCAGCTTGGTTACTACTAGCACAGATACGCAGTATTTT.

The chain employs TRBV12-5 and TRBJ2-3; D uncertain. Deletions cut 8 bases from V and 4 bases from J, with 7 bases between. This CDR3 comprises 11 residues. Germline V lookup: CDR1 LGHNT, CDR2 FRNRAP. The CDR3 here is CASIYSDTQYF. CDR3 bases: TGTGCTAGTATATATTCAGATACGCAGTATTTT.

This chain connects TRBV30 to TRBJ1-4; the match to TRBD1 covers 7 bases. Germline V lookup: CDR1 GTSNPN, CDR2 SVGIG (reference sequence). J lost 5 bases, V lost 2 bases, and 5 bases had no gene match. This CDR3 has 14 residues. The CDR3 spells CAWSPGTENEKLFF. The DNA for the CDR3 is TGTGCCTGGAGTCCCGGGACAGAGAATGAAAAACTGTTTTTT.

The genes are TRBV18 and TRBJ1-1; D is ambiguous. The CDR3 runs 12 residues. Trimming took off 3 bases at V and 1 base at J, with 3 bases between the two ends. Germline loops: CDR1 KGHSH, CDR2 LQKENI. This CDR3 is CASSPTNTEAFF. The CDR3 DNA sequence: TGTGCCAGCTCACCGACGAACACTGAAGCTTTCTTT.

This chain connects TRBV6-1 to TRBJ2-2; D gene uncertain. From germline, CDR1 is MNHNS and CDR2 SASEGT. V lost 7 bases to trimming and J lost 0 bases, with 9 bases between them. The CDR3 runs to 14 residues. CDR3 sequence (DNA): TGTGCCAGCAATGTCAGCCCGAACACCGGGGAGCTGTTTTTT. It codes for CASNVSPNTGELFF.

This clone has a single count. The chain has TRBV9 and TRBJ2-7; 16 bases fit TRBD2. The CDR3 loop spans 16 amino acids. CDR1 is SGDLS, CDR2 YYNGEE, per germline. V lost 4 bases and J lost 3; bases outside the gene matches: 4. The CDR3 here is CASSQGLAGGGYEQYF. The CDR3 DNA sequence: TGTGCCAGCAGCCAGGGACTAGCGGGAGGGGGCTACGAGCAGTACTTC. Together with reference TRBV9 and TRBJ2-7, the CDR3 gives the full variable domain: DSGVTQTPKHLITATGQRVTLRCSPRSGDLSVYWYQQSLDQGLQFLIQYYNGEERAKGNILERFSAQQFPDLHSELNLSSLELGDSALYFCASSQGLAGGGYEQYFGPGTRLTVT.

This chain uses TRBV6-1 with TRBJ1-2; D is unclear. V lost 3 bases and J lost 4, with 9 bases in between. CDR3 length: 13 residues. CDR1 and CDR2 (germline): MNHNS, SASEGT. Written as DNA, the CDR3 is TGTGCCAGCAGTGACGGCCCTCTCTATGGCTACACCTTC. Its translation: CASSDGPLYGYTF.

The chain couples TRBV15 to TRBJ2-7; 8 bases line up with TRBD2. V shed 0 bases and J 5 bases; nucleotides not matched to a gene: 6. Germline CDR1 LNHNV, CDR2 YYDKDF (reference sequence). The CDR3 consists of 15 residues. In nucleotides, the CDR3 is TGTGCCACCAGCAGAGATTACAGCGGGAGTAACGAGCAGTACTTC. It specifies CATSRDYSGSNEQYF.

The chain couples TRBV18 to TRBJ2-1; D remains unclear. The CDR3 sequence is 13 residues long. The germline V gene encodes CDR1 KGHSH and CDR2 LQKENI. V shed 6 bases and J shed 0 bases, with 6 bases lying between them. CDR3 region: CASSTSSYNEQFF. CDR3 sequence (DNA): TGTGCCAGCTCTACCAGCTCCTACAATGAGCAGTTCTTC. Full variable domain (rest looked up from reference TRBV18 and TRBJ2-1): NAGVMQNPRHLVRRRGQEARLRCSPMKGHSHVYWYRQLPEEGLKFMVYLQKENIIDESGMPKERFSAEFPKEGPSILRIQQVVRGDSAAYFCASSTSSYNEQFFGPGTRLTVL.

This clone was recorded once. V usage is TRBV7-9 and J usage is TRBJ2-2; D is perhaps TRBD1 or TRBD2 (6 bases each). Deletions cut 10 bases from V and 6 bases from J, with 12 bases between. In germline, CDR1 is SEHNR, CDR2 FQNEAQ (reference sequence). The CDR3 runs to 12 residues. The chain's CDR3 is CATWRGAGELFF. In nucleotides, the CDR3 is TGTGCCACCTGGAGGGGGGCCGGGGAGCTGTTTTTT.

In this sample, this clone turned up a few times. The V gene is TRBV9, the J gene TRBJ2-5; 11 bases fit TRBD2. The CDR3 covers 15 residues. The V gene's germline CDR1 is SGDLS and CDR2 YYNGEE. The trim removed 3 bases at V and 4 bases at J, leaving 5 bases unmatched. CDR3 sequence: CASSESLAGGETQYF. The CDR3 bases are TGTGCCAGCAGCGAAAGCCTAGCGGGAGGAGAGACCCAGTACTTC.

This chain joins TRBV29-1 and TRBJ2-7; D perhaps matches TRBD1 (6 bases). The germline V gene has CDR1 SQVTM and CDR2 ANQGSEA. Trimming shortened V by 3 bases and J by 2 bases, and 11 bases separated the two germline ends. The CDR3 spans 13 residues. In DNA form, the CDR3 reads TGCAGCGTTGAGGCAGGGGTTGCCTACGAGCAGTACTTC. Amino acids: CSVEAGVAYEQYF.

The chain is built from TRBV9 and TRBJ2-5; weak D call: TRBD2 (5 bases). The CDR3 covers 13 residues. V was pared by 3 bases and J by 5 bases, with 11 bases between. Germline values: CDR1 SGDLS, CDR2 YYNGEE. In DNA form, the CDR3 reads TGTGCCAGCAGCGACGACTATACTGAGACCCAGTACTTC. It yields the protein CASSDDYTETQYF.

V and J are TRBV5-1 and TRBJ2-7; no firm D call. Germline V gives CDR1 SGHRS, CDR2 YFSETQ. Between the trimmed V and J ends, which lost 3 bases and 3 bases, there was a span of 10 bases. There are 13 residues in the CDR3. The CDR3: CASSSTVGYEQYF. The CDR3 DNA sequence: TGCGCCAGCAGCTCGACGGTGGGCTACGAGCAGTACTTC.

This clone is judged medium-sized. The chain is built from TRBV5-4 and TRBJ2-1; D is possibly TRBD1 (6 bases). Trimming left V 5 bases short and J 3 bases short, with 9 bases between. This CDR3 is 13 amino acids long. The germline V gene has CDR1 SGHNT and CDR2 YYREEE (reference sequence). The chain's CDR3 is CASRADSYNEQFF. Here the CDR3 DNA reads TGTGCCAGCAGGGCGGACAGCTACAATGAGCAGTTCTTC. Full variable domain (remainder filled in from reference TRBV5-4 and TRBJ2-1): ETGVTQSPTHLIKTRGQQVTLRCSSQSGHNTVSWYQQALGQGPQFIFQYYREEENGRGNFPPRFSGLQFPNYSSELNVNALELDDSALYLCASRADSYNEQFFGPGTRLTVL.

The chain couples TRBV2 to TRBJ1-2, with a possible D match to TRBD1 (6 bases). Germline lookup yields CDR1 SNHLY and CDR2 FYNNEI. The CDR3 is 12 amino acids. V lost 8 bases, J lost 7 bases, and 14 bases lay in between. The CDR3 region is CASGSGGPGYTF. Written as DNA, the CDR3 is TGTGCCAGCGGGAGCGGGGGCCCTGGCTACACCTTC.

This clone was seen a few times. The chain carries TRBV30 and TRBJ1-3; D is unresolved. Trimming cost V 3 bases and J 2 bases, with 5 bases left between them. Germline CDR1 reads GTSNPN; CDR2 reads SVGIG (reference sequence). This CDR3 has 12 amino acids. The CDR3 loop is CAWREAGNTIYF. CDR3 coding DNA: TGTGCCTGGAGAGAGGCTGGAAACACCATATATTTT.

The V and J genes are TRBV5-4 and TRBJ2-1; no clear D. This CDR3 spans 12 amino acids. Germline loops: CDR1 SGHNT, CDR2 YYREEE (reference sequence). Between the trimmed V and J ends, which lost 2 bases and 6 bases, there was a span of 6 bases. CDR3: CASSLSANEQFF. As DNA, the CDR3 is TGTGCCAGCAGCTTATCAGCCAATGAGCAGTTCTTC.

The chain has TRBV5-6 and TRBJ2-1; D unresolved. Per germline, CDR1 SGHDT and CDR2 YYEEEE. The V end lost 1 base, the J end lost 6 bases, and 8 bases lay between the germline ends. The CDR3 covers 13 residues. The CDR3 DNA reads as TGTGCCAGCAGCTTGTCCCTTAGCAATGAGCAGTTCTTC. As protein: CASSLSLSNEQFF.

The chain links TRBV4-2 to TRBJ1-1; 7 positions agree with TRBD1. The CDR3 has 15 amino acids. Germline values: CDR1 LGHNA, CDR2 YNFKEQ. The V gene end was trimmed by 4 bases and the J gene end by 6 bases; junction bases not matched to a gene: 11. CDR3 nucleotides: TGTGCCAGCAGCCTGGGACAGAAGGATAGACCTGAAGCTTTCTTT. It translates to CASSLGQKDRPEAFF.

This clone was detected a few times. This chain uses TRBV11-2 with TRBJ2-7; no clear D. CDR3 length equals 11 residues. Germline lookup yields CDR1 SGHAT and CDR2 FQNNGV. V lost 1 base to trimming and J lost 11 bases, with 9 bases between them. CDR3 DNA: TGTGCCAGCAGCTTAGGCACATCGGAGTACTTC. This encodes CASSLGTSEYF.

A single count supports this clone. The V call is TRBV7-8, the J call TRBJ1-1; a weak D match, TRBD1 (6 bases). Trimming pared 4 bases from V and 6 bases from J, leaving 15 bases between. In germline, CDR1 is SGHVS, CDR2 FQNEAQ. The CDR3 is made up of 14 amino acids. The CDR3 region has the DNA TGTGCCAGCAGCTCTCAGGAGGGGGGGGCTGAAGCTTTCTTT. Translated: CASSSQEGGAEAFF.

The V and J genes are TRBV25-1 and TRBJ1-4; D unresolved. CDR1 and CDR2 from the germline V gene are MGHDK and SYGVNS. This CDR3 has 14 amino acids. Trimming removed 0 bases from V and 7 bases from J, with 9 bases in between. Written as DNA, the CDR3 is TGTGCCAGCAGTGAATACGGGTCGGGTGAAAAACTGTTTTTT. Translated: CASSEYGSGEKLFF.

The chain is built from TRBV18 and TRBJ1-1; D is unresolved. Trimming shortened V by 2 bases and J by 2 bases, and 6 bases separated the two germline ends. This CDR3 has 13 amino acids. Germline V gene lookup returns CDR1 KGHSH and CDR2 LQKENI. The CDR3: CASSPRKNTEAFF. The CDR3 DNA reads TGTGCCAGCTCACCAAGGAAAAACACTGAAGCTTTCTTT.